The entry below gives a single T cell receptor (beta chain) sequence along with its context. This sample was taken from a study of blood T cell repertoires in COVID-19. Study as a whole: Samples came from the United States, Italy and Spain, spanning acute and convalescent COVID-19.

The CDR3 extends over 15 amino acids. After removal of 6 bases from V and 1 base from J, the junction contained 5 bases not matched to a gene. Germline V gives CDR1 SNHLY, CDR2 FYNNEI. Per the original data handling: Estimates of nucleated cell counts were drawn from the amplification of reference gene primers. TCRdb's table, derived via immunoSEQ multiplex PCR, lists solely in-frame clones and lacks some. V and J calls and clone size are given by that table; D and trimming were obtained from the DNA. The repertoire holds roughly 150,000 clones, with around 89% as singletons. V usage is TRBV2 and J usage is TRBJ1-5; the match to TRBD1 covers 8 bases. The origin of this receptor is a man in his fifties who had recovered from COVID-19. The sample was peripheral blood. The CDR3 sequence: CASRRQGLSNQPQHF. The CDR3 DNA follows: TGTGCCAGCAGGCGACAGGGGTTGAGCAATCAGCCCCAGCATTTT.